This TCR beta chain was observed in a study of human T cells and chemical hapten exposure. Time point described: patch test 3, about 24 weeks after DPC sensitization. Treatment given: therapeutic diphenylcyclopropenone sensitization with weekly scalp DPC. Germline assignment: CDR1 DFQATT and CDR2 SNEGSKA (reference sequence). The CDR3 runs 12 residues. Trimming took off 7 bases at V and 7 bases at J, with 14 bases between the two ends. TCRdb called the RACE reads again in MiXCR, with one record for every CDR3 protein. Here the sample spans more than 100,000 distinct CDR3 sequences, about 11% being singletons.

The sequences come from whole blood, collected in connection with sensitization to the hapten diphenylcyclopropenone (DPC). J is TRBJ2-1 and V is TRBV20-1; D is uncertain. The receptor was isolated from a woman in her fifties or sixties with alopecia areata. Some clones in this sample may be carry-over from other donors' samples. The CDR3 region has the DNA TGCAGTGTCGACTCCCCTTTTAATGAGCAGTTCTTC. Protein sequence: CSVDSPFNEQFF.